The entry that follows covers one TCR beta chain sequence. This clone was picked up one time. Its specific antigen is unknown. No per-base quality is available; no much larger clone lies one base away. The germline V gene (reference sequence) specifies LNHDA as CDR1 and SQIVND as CDR2. Taken from cysteine to phenylalanine, the CDR3 has 16 residues. Just CDR3 DNA is preserved here, 48 bases in frame from base 1. V trim: 3 bases; J trim: 8 bases; unmatched bases: 12. The sample belongs to a study of blood T cell repertoires in COVID-19 (dated by TCRdb to the early 2020s). At the level of the whole study: The collaborator samples originated in the United States, Italy and Spain and spanned the acute and convalescent phases of COVID-19. The repertoires were released in a freely available public database intended as a resource for research on the immune response to SARS-CoV-2. The dataset comprised deeply sampled blood TCRbeta repertoires from subjects exposed to, actively infected with, or recovered from COVID-19. HLA class I and class II types, where available, came from metadata supplied by the sample provider rather than from assay-based typing. Samples came from the ongoing ImmuneRACE study (first 160 participants) plus 1,254 subjects from 6 global collaborators. The material from the prospective study consisted of cDNA or gDNA derived from T cells, B-cell-depleted T cells, or PBMCs. Nearly every sample came with metadata listing a de-identified subject ID, COVID-19 status, age in years and sex. Study-wide findings and limitations: How much clinical and demographic metadata was included differed by source and by participant, and the metadata was provided uncurated.

TCRbeta CDR3 regions were amplified from genomic DNA by means of the immunoSEQ Assay, a bias-controlled multiplex PCR. As for the original processing: The number of nucleated cells in each sample was estimated from the amplification of reference gene primers within the assay. To quantify the absolute abundance of each unique TCRbeta CDR3 rearrangement, sequence reads were collapsed and filtered. For each sample, productive Simpson clonality was calculated by taking the square root of Simpson's diversity index across productive rearrangements. Sourced from immuneACCESS, this table was stored by TCRdb with only in-frame sequences that have V and J called. A share of the clones is absent; for the studies checked, an unresolved V gene accounts for under half, and the remainder has no known explanation. The V and J calls and the clone size are those of that table, but D and trimming were determined from the DNA. A total of 150,000 to 200,000 clones appear in this sample, over 65% of them only once. 15% to 20% of the sample is held by the ten biggest clonotypes.

One collaborating source in Seattle enrolled patients while the patients were actively infected and followed the patients over time throughout the course of disease. The collaborating institutions used their own protocols to collect whole blood in K2EDTA tubes. For TCRbeta analysis, collaborator samples were shipped as frozen whole blood, as isolated PBMCs, or as DNA extracted from either sample type. Here the chain combines TRBV19 and TRBJ1-2; a stretch of 10 junction bases matches TRBD1. This clonotype was sampled from a person between 65 and 80 years old with COVID-19, enrolled during active disease. Sequenced: peripheral blood. The CDR3 protein is CASSIFTGTGDGGYTF. The nucleotide sequence is TGTGCCAGTAGTATTTTTACCGGGACAGGGGACGGCGGCTACACCTTC.